The rows below give T cell receptor beta chains drawn from one sample of a study of vaccination and CD4 T cells after COVID-19. TCRdb used MiXCR to reprocess the PCR reads, holding one entry per CDR3 protein. Of more than 20,000 distinct CDR3 sequences in the sample, around 46% are singletons; the top ten hold about 13%. These receptors are not linked to any known antigen. The input for sequencing was CD4+ T cells from blood, cultured in vitro, taken about 7 months after SARS-CoV-2 vaccination. These TCRs come from a human donor who had recovered from COVID-19. The CDR3 runs from the conserved cysteine through the conserved F or W. The D gene is left open where the match is weak. Part of the rows lack a size; the others show once, few, many or a class for expanded clones.

D: TRBD2
size: once
V: TRBV6-1
J: TRBJ2-1
DNA: TGTGCCAGCAGTCCGTGGGGGACTAGCGGTTACAATGAGCAGTTCTTC
CDR3: CASSPWGTSGYNEQFF

D: TRBD2
size: -
V: TRBV20-1
J: TRBJ2-5
DNA: TGCAGTGCTAGAGATACGGGGGGAGGGGAGACCCAGTACTTC
CDR3: CSARDTGGGETQYF

D: -
size: once
V: TRBV11-3
J: TRBJ2-3
DNA: TGTGCCAGCAGCTTAGCCAGAAGCACAGATACGCAGTATTTT
CDR3: CASSLARSTDTQYF

D: -
size: -
V: TRBV20-1
J: TRBJ1-1
DNA: TGCAGTGCGAGCCCCGTTGCGAGCACTGAAGCTTTCTTT
CDR3: CSASPVASTEAFF

D: -
size: -
V: TRBV18
J: TRBJ1-6
DNA: TGTGCCAGCTCACCGGGGAGTTCACCCCTCCACTTT
CDR3: CASSPGSSPLHF

D: -
size: -
V: TRBV15
J: TRBJ2-6
DNA: TGTGCCACCAGCTCGCAGGGACTCCTCTCTGGGGCCAACGTCCTGACTTTC
CDR3: CATSSQGLLSGANVLTF

D: -
size: -
V: TRBV10-3
J: TRBJ1-1
DNA: TGTGCCATCAGGGCAGGGGCTGAGAACACTGAAGCTTTCTTT
CDR3: CAIRAGAENTEAFF

D: -
size: -
V: TRBV2
J: TRBJ1-1
DNA: TGTGCCAGCAGTGGAGAGGTTTTGGCTTTCTTT
CDR3: CASSGEVLAFF

D: -
size: -
V: TRBV27
J: TRBJ1-1
DNA: TGTGCCAGCAGTAACCGGGAAACCGGAGGGGCTGAAGCTTTCTTT
CDR3: CASSNRETGGAEAFF

D: -
size: few
V: TRBV27
J: TRBJ2-5
DNA: TGTGCCACCCGGACGACACGAGAGACCCAGTACTTC
CDR3: CATRTTRETQYF

D: -
size: -
V: TRBV7-3
J: TRBJ2-1
DNA: TGTGCCAGCAGCTTAGGCTTAGGACAATACAATGAGCAGTTCTTC
CDR3: CASSLGLGQYNEQFF

D: -
size: -
V: TRBV4-2
J: TRBJ1-3
DNA: TGTGCCAGCAGCCAAGCCACAGGCGTTGGAAACACCATATATTTT
CDR3: CASSQATGVGNTIYF

D: -
size: -
V: TRBV20-1
J: TRBJ1-1
DNA: TGCAGTGTCGGGGTCAATTGGGCTGAAGCTTTCTTT
CDR3: CSVGVNWAEAFF

D: TRBD2
size: few
V: TRBV15
J: TRBJ2-7
DNA: TGTGCCACCAGCAGAGGGGTAGCGGGAGGTAGCTACGAGCAGTACTTC
CDR3: CATSRGVAGGSYEQYF

D: -
size: -
V: TRBV20-1
J: TRBJ2-1
DNA: TGCAGTGCTAGAGTGAGCGGTACTCTTTACAATGAGCAGTTCTTC
CDR3: CSARVSGTLYNEQFF

D: -
size: -
V: TRBV19
J: TRBJ2-6
DNA: TGTGCCAGTAGCCCTTGGCTCAGCTCGGCTGGGGCCAACGTCCTGACTTTC
CDR3: CASSPWLSSAGANVLTF

D: TRBD1
size: -
V: TRBV10-3
J: TRBJ1-5
DNA: TGTGCCAGCAGTAAACTGTCCCAGGGGACAGGATTCTCTCGACGTCATCAGCCCCAGCATTTT
CDR3: CASSKLSQGTGFSRRHQPQHF

D: -
size: few
V: TRBV20-1
J: TRBJ1-1
DNA: TGCAGTGCTTCACAGGGGAACACTGAAGCTTTCTTT
CDR3: CSASQGNTEAFF

D: -
size: few
V: TRBV7-9
J: TRBJ2-1
DNA: TGTGCCAGCAGCATGGACTACAATGAGCAGTTCTTC
CDR3: CASSMDYNEQFF

D: -
size: -
V: TRBV7-9
J: TRBJ2-1
DNA: TGTGCCAGCAGCTCCCTCACGGGGTATAGCTCCTACAATGAGCAGTTCTTC
CDR3: CASSSLTGYSSYNEQFF

D: TRBD1
size: -
V: TRBV19
J: TRBJ1-5
DNA: TGTGCCAGTAGTCTCGAGGGGGCCTATCAGCCCCAGCATTTT
CDR3: CASSLEGAYQPQHF

D: -
size: medium-sized
V: TRBV7-2
J: TRBJ2-1
DNA: TGTGCCAGCAGCCTAAGACTCGGGACCACTCAGTTCTTC
CDR3: CASSLRLGTTQFF

D: -
size: once
V: TRBV6-2/TRBV6-3
J: TRBJ1-5
DNA: TGTGCCAGCAGTCGGGAGAGATATCAGCCCCAGCATTTT
CDR3: CASSRERYQPQHF

D: TRBD2
size: -
V: TRBV15
J: TRBJ2-1
DNA: TGTGCCACCAGCAGAGAGCTAGCGGGAGACCGTGAGCAGTTCTTC
CDR3: CATSRELAGDREQFF

D: -
size: -
V: TRBV20-1
J: TRBJ2-7
DNA: TGCAGTGCTAGAGATTCTGGGACCACCGTCTCCTACTTC
CDR3: CSARDSGTTVSYF

D: TRBD1
size: -
V: TRBV20-1
J: TRBJ2-3
DNA: TGCAGTGCTACCAGTTTCAGAGGGACAGGGGGCACAGATACGCAGTATTTT
CDR3: CSATSFRGTGGTDTQYF

D: TRBD2
size: -
V: TRBV10-3
J: TRBJ2-5
DNA: TGTGCCACCCTGGACTCCGGGGGGGAGACCCAGTACTTC
CDR3: CATLDSGGETQYF

D: -
size: -
V: TRBV7-2
J: TRBJ2-2
DNA: TGTGCCAGCAGCTTAGGTGTAAACACCGGGGAGCTGTTTTTT
CDR3: CASSLGVNTGELFF

D: -
size: -
V: TRBV20-1
J: TRBJ2-3
DNA: TGCAGTGCTAGAGATCCCCAGGTGGGGGCCACAGATACGCAGTATTTT
CDR3: CSARDPQVGATDTQYF

D: -
size: -
V: TRBV6-2/TRBV6-3
J: TRBJ2-5
DNA: TGTGCCAGCAGTTTTGCCGAAGAGACCCAGTACTTC
CDR3: CASSFAEETQYF

D: TRBD1
size: -
V: TRBV7-3
J: TRBJ2-1
DNA: TGTGCCAGCAGTCCCCGGGGGACAGGGGGTTCCAGCTCCTACAATGAGCAGTTCTTC
CDR3: CASSPRGTGGSSSYNEQFF

D: TRBD1
size: once
V: TRBV27
J: TRBJ2-1
DNA: TGTGCCAGCAGCCACGGACAGGGGGCTTACAATGAGCAGTTCTTC
CDR3: CASSHGQGAYNEQFF

D: TRBD1
size: -
V: TRBV20-1
J: TRBJ2-7
DNA: TGCAGTGCGGAGAGGTTTGGACAGGAGGACCGCGAGCAGTACTTC
CDR3: CSAERFGQEDREQYF

D: TRBD2
size: -
V: TRBV7-2
J: TRBJ2-1
DNA: TGTGCCAGCAGCAAAGGAGCGGGGGTTTACAATGAGCAGTTCTTC
CDR3: CASSKGAGVYNEQFF

D: TRBD1
size: -
V: TRBV20-1
J: TRBJ2-2
DNA: TGCAGTGCTCGGGACAGTCAGAACACCGGGGAGCTGTTTTTT
CDR3: CSARDSQNTGELFF

D: TRBD1
size: -
V: TRBV6-5
J: TRBJ2-7
DNA: TGTGCCAGCAGTTACTTAACAGGGGGCTTTAGCTCCTACGAGCAGTACTTC
CDR3: CASSYLTGGFSSYEQYF

D: -
size: -
V: TRBV7-2
J: TRBJ2-1
DNA: TGTGCCAGCAGCCGGGTACGGGGCTCCTACAATGAGCAGTTCTTC
CDR3: CASSRVRGSYNEQFF

D: TRBD2
size: -
V: TRBV5-1
J: TRBJ2-3
DNA: TGCGCCAGCAGCTCCTATACCGGGACTATTCGCACAGATACGCAGTATTTT
CDR3: CASSSYTGTIRTDTQYF

D: -
size: few
V: TRBV15
J: TRBJ1-5
DNA: TGTGCCACCAGCAGAGGAAGGGCCTATCAGCCCCAGCATTTT
CDR3: CATSRGRAYQPQHF

D: TRBD1
size: medium-sized
V: TRBV20-1
J: TRBJ1-2
DNA: TGCAGTGCCCCGAGCGGGACAGTCTTCTATGGCTACACCTTC
CDR3: CSAPSGTVFYGYTF

D: TRBD1
size: -
V: TRBV6-2/TRBV6-3
J: TRBJ2-1
DNA: TGTGCCAGCAGTTGGTTAGGGGGCATCGACAATGAGCAGTTCTTC
CDR3: CASSWLGGIDNEQFF

D: -
size: -
V: TRBV19
J: TRBJ1-5
DNA: TGTGCCAGTAGTGAAGGGAGGAGCAATCAGCCCCAGCATTTT
CDR3: CASSEGRSNQPQHF

D: -
size: -
V: TRBV11-3
J: TRBJ2-5
DNA: TGTGCCAGCAGCTTAGTATCAGAGACCCAGTACTTC
CDR3: CASSLVSETQYF

D: -
size: -
V: TRBV7-3
J: TRBJ1-1
DNA: TGTGCCAGCAGCTTAACGGAAGACACTGAAGCTTTCTTT
CDR3: CASSLTEDTEAFF

D: -
size: -
V: TRBV11-2
J: TRBJ2-5
DNA: TGTGCCAGCAGCTTTTTCGGGGGATACCGAGAGACCCAGTACTTC
CDR3: CASSFFGGYRETQYF

D: TRBD1
size: -
V: TRBV20-1
J: TRBJ2-2
DNA: TGCAGTGCTGCCGGGACAGGAAACACCGGGGAGCTGTTTTTT
CDR3: CSAAGTGNTGELFF

D: TRBD2
size: -
V: TRBV7-9
J: TRBJ2-7
DNA: TGTGCCAGCAGCTTAGGTCCGGGGGGTGAGCAGTACTTC
CDR3: CASSLGPGGEQYF

D: -
size: few
V: TRBV20-1
J: TRBJ1-2
DNA: TGCAGTGCTAGAGATGCGGCCAGGGGCAACTATGGCTACACCTTC
CDR3: CSARDAARGNYGYTF